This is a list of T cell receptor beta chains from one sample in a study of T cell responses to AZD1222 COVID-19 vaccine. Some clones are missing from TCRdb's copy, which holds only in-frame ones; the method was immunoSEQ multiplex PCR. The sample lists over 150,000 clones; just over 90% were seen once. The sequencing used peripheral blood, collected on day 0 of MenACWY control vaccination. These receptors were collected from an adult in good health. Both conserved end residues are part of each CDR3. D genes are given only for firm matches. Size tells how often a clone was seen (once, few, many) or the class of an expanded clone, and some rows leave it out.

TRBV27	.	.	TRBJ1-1	CASSSRGEAFF	TGTGCCAGCAGTTCCAGGGGTGAAGCTTTCTTT
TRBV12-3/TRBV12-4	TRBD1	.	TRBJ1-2	CASSTDRGEGYTF	TGTGCCAGCAGTACCGACAGGGGAGAAGGCTACACCTTC
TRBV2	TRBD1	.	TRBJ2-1	CASSVGQNNEQFF	TGTGCCAGCAGTGTGGGACAGAACAATGAGCAGTTCTTC
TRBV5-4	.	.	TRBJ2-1	CASSEEGGGYNEQFF	TGTGCCAGCAGCGAGGAAGGTGGGGGATACAATGAGCAGTTCTTC
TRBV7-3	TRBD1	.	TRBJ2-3	CASRDRQGASGPTQYF	TGTGCCAGCAGGGATCGACAGGGGGCGAGCGGACCTACGCAGTATTTT
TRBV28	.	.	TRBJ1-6	CASLGWKASYNSPLHF	TGTGCCAGCCTGGGCTGGAAGGCCTCCTATAATTCACCCCTCCACTTT
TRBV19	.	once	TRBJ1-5	CASSIDGGNGQPQHF	TGTGCCAGTAGTATAGATGGGGGGAACGGTCAGCCCCAGCATTTT
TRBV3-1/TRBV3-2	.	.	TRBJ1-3	CASSRGRISGNTIYF	TGTGCCAGCAGCCGGGGACGCATCTCTGGAAACACCATATATTTT
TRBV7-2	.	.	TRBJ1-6	CASSQVRTDRTPLHF	TGTGCCAGCAGCCAGGTCCGGACCGACAGGACACCCCTCCACTTT
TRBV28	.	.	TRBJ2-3	CASSEHRDGGTQYF	TGTGCCAGCAGTGAACACAGGGATGGGGGTACGCAGTATTTT